The count of the clone carrying this TCR beta chain is one. Its antigen is unidentified. The CDR3 sequence is 15 residues long. Trimming took 2 bases from V and 3 from J; bases not matched to a gene: 2. The V gene's germline CDR1 is MNHEY and CDR2 SMNVEV (reference sequence). Measured with immunoSEQ multiplex PCR; TCRdb has only the in-frame clones, and not every one. The data hold just under 75,000 clones, with 94% observed a single time. This sample is drawn from a study of cytomegalovirus exposure and HLA in healthy donors. In the study overall: The roughly 670 first-cohort repertoires shared a platform with the 130 or so validation repertoires, as reported in a later analysis.

Findings and caveats of the study: According to the study, 160 or so TCR beta chains were cytomegalovirus-associated. It was found in a later analysis that first-cohort TCR clusters tended to co-occur in the 120 validation repertoires.

The source of this sequence is a woman between 18 and 29 years old in good health and CMV-seropositive. The sequencing input was PBMCs. The chain has TRBV27 and TRBJ1-4; 8 bases are shared with TRBD1. In DNA, the CDR3 is TGTGCCAGCAGTTTAGCGGACAGGGCTAATGAAAAACTGTTTTTT. Translation: CASSLADRANEKLFF.